The sequence of this T cell receptor (beta chain) was determined in a study of blood T cell repertoires in COVID-19. In the study overall: In each case, the material was cDNA or gDNA derived from T cells, B-cell-depleted T cells, or PBMCs.

In the authors' methods: Counts of nucleated cells, estimated from reference gene primer amplification, were obtained. Generated by immunoSEQ multiplex PCR, the TCRdb table keeps only in-frame clones and is missing some. The DNA gave D and trimming, while V, J and clone size come from that table. Of a few hundred thousand clones listed, approximately 90% are singletons. Cohort 3 donors counted as recovered after two negative PCRs, clearance, or resolved symptoms. Germline V gives CDR1 SGHTA, CDR2 FQGTGA. V lost 5 bases and J 9 bases, leaving 23 bases between the germline ends. The CDR3 length is 16 residues.

The rearrangement uses TRBV7-3 and TRBJ2-1, with D possibly being TRBD2 (6 bases). This TCR came from a woman between 18 and 29 years old who had recovered from COVID-19. The sequencing input was PBMCs or T cells enriched from blood (not recorded which). The CDR3 loop is CASSLQRAPEIVEQFF. The CDR3 DNA reads as TGTGCCAGCAGCCTCCAGCGGGCACCGGAGATTGTTGAGCAGTTCTTC.